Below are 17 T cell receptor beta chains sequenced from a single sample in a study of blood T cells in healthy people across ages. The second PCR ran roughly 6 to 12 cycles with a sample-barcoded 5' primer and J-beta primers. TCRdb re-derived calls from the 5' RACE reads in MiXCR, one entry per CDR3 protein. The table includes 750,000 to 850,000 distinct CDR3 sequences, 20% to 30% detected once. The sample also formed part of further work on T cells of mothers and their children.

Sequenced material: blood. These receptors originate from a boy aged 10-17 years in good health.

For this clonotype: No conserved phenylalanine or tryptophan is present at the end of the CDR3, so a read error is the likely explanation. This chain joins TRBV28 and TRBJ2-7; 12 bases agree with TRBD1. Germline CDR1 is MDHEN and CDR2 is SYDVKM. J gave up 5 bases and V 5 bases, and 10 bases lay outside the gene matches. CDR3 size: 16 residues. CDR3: CASSDAGTGGRNEQYL. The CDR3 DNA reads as TGTGCCAGCAGTGATGCCGGGACAGGGGGCAGGAACGAGCAGTACCTC.

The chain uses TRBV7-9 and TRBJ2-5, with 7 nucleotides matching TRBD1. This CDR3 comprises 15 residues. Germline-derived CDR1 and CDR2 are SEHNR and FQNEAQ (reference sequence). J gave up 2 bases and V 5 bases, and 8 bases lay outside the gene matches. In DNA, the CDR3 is TGTGCCAGCAGCCCGAGGGACAGAAAGCAAGAGACCCAGTACTTC. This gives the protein CASSPRDRKQETQYF.

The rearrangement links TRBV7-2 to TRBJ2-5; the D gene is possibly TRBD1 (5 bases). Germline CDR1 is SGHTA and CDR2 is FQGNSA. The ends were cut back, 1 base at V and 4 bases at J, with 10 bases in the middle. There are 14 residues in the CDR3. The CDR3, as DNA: TGTGCCAGCAGCTTAGGTCCAGGGTTAGAGACCCAGTACTTC. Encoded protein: CASSLGPGLETQYF. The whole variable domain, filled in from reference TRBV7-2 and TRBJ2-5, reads GAGVSQSPSNKVTEKGKDVELRCDPISGHTALYWYRQSLGQGLEFLIYFQGNSAPDKSGLPSDRFSAERTGGSVSTLTIQRTQQEDSAVYLCASSLGPGLETQYFGPGTRLLVL.

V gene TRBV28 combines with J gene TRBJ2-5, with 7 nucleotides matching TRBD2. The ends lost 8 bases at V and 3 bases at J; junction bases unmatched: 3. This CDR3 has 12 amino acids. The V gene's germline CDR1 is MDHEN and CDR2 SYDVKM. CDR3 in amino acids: CASGRAEETQYF. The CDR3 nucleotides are TGTGCCAGCGGGAGGGCTGAAGAGACCCAGTACTTC.

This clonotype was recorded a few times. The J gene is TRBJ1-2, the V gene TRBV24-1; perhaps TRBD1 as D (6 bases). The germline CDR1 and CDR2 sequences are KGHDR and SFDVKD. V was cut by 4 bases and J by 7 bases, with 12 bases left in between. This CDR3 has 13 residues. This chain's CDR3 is CATSEQGLGGYTF. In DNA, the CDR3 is TGTGCCACCAGTGAACAGGGTTTAGGTGGCTACACCTTC.

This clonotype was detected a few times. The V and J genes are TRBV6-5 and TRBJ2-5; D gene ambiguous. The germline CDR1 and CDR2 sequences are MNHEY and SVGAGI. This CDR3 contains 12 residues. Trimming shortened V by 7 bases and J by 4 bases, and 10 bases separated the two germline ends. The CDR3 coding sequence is TGTGCCAGCACCGCAACGGGAGAGACCCAGTACTTC. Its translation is CASTATGETQYF.

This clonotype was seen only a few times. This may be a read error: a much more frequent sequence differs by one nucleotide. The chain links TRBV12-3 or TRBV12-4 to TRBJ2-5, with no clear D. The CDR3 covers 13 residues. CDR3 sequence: CAGSLRREETQYF. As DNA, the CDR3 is TGTGCCGGCAGCCTGAGAAGGGAAGAGACCCAGTACTTC.

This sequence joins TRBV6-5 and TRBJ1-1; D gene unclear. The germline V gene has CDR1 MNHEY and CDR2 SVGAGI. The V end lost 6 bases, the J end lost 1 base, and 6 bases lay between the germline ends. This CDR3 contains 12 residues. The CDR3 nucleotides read TGTGCCAGCAGGGTCGGGAACACTGAAGCTTTCTTT. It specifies CASRVGNTEAFF.

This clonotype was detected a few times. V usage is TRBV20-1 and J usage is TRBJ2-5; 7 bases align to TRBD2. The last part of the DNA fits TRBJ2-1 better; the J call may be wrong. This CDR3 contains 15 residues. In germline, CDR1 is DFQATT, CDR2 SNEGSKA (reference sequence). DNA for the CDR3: TGCAGTGCTAGAGATAGTAGCGGGCTTACCAATGAGCAGTTCTTC. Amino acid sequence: CSARDSSGLTNEQFF.

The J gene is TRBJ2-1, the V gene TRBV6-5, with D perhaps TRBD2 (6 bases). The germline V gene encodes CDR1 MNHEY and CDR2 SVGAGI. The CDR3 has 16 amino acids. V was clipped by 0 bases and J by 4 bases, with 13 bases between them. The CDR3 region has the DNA TGTGCCAGCAGTTACTCCTACGGGAGAGGATACAATGAGCAGTTCTTC. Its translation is CASSYSYGRGYNEQFF.

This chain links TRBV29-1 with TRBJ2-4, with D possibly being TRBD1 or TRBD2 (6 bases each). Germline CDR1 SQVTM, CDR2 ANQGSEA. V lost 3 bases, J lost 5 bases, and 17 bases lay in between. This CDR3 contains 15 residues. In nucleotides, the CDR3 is TGCAGCGTTGAGGTTAGGGGGGTTCGGGAAAACATTCAGTACTTC. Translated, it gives CSVEVRGVRENIQYF. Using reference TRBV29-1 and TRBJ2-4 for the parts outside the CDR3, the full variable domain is SAVISQKPSRDICQRGTSLTIQCQVDSQVTMMFWYRQQPGQSLTLIATANQGSEATYESGFVIDKFPISRPNLTFSTLTVSNMSPEDSSIYLCSVEVRGVRENIQYFGAGTRLSVL.

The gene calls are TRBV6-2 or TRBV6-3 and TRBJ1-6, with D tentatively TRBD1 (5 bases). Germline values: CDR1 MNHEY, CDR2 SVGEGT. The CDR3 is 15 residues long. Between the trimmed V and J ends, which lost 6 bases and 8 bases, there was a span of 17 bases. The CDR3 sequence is CASSRQTGDHSPLHF. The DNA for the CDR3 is TGTGCCAGCAGCCGACAGACCGGAGATCATTCACCCCTCCACTTT.

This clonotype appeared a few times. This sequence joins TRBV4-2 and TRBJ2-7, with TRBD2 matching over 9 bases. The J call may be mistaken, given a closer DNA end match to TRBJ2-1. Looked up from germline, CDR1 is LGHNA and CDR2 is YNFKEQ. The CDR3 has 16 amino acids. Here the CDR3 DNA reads TGTGCCAGCAGCCAGGAACTAGCGGGCTTTTACAATGAGCAGTTCTTC. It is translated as CASSQELAGFYNEQFF.

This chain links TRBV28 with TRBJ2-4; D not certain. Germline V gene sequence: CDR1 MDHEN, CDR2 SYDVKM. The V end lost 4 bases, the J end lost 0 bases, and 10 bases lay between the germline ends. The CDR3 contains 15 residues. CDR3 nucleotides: TGTGCCAGCAGTTCGCCTACATTAGCCAAAAACATTCAGTACTTC. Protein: CASSSPTLAKNIQYF.

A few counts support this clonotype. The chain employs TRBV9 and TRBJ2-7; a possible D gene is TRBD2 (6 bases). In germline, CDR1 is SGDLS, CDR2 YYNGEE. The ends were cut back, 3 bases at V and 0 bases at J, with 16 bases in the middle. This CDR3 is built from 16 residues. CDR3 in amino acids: CASSADQGGLSYEQYF. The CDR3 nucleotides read TGTGCCAGCAGCGCCGATCAGGGAGGACTCTCCTACGAGCAGTACTTC.

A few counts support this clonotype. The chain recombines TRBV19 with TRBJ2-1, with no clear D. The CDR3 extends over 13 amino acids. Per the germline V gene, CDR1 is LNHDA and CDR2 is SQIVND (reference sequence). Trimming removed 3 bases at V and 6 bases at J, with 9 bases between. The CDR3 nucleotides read TGTGCCAGTAGTATTGCGTGGGGCAATGAGCAGTTCTTC. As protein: CASSIAWGNEQFF. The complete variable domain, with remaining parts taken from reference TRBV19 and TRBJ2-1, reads DGGITQSPKYLFRKEGQNVTLSCEQNLNHDAMYWYRQDPGQGLRLIYYSQIVNDFQKGDIAEGYSVSREKKESFPLTVTSAQKNPTAFYLCASSIAWGNEQFFGPGTRLTVL.

The CDR3 DNA is TGTGCCAGCAGTCTAAGAAGGGACAACATCGAGCAGTACTTC. Protein product: CASSLRRDNIEQYF. J is TRBJ2-7 and V is TRBV27, with TRBD1 as a possible D gene (6 bases). The V and J ends lost 5 bases and 6 bases respectively, with 17 bases between them. Germline loops: CDR1 MNHEY, CDR2 SMNVEV (reference sequence). The CDR3 sequence is 14 residues long.